These 22 T cell receptor beta chains share one sample of origin, sequenced in a study of blood T cell repertoires in COVID-19. TCRdb keeps only in-frame clones here, not all; method: immunoSEQ multiplex PCR. The sample consists of about 320,000 clones, 85% of them appearing once. Sequencing was carried out using PBMCs or T cells enriched from blood (not recorded which). The receptors stem from a woman aged 30 to 39 who had been exposed to COVID-19.

The chain carries TRBV6-5 and TRBJ2-7; no reliable D call. Germline CDR1 and CDR2: MNHEY and SVGAGI. Trimming removed 7 bases from V and 4 bases from J, with 8 bases in between. This CDR3 is built from 11 residues. The CDR3 DNA is TGTGCCAGCACTTCTCTTTACGAGCAGTACTTC. This codes for CASTSLYEQYF.

This chain uses TRBV5-1 with TRBJ2-7, with 7 bases lining up with TRBD1. V shed 2 bases and J 6 bases; nucleotides not matched to a gene: 8. The CDR3 covers 14 residues. Germline V lookup: CDR1 SGHRS, CDR2 YFSETQ. The DNA of the CDR3 is TGCGCCAGCAGCTTCTTTGAACAGGGGCGCGAGCAGTACTTC. Its protein product is CASSFFEQGREQYF.

The chain couples TRBV5-6 to TRBJ2-3, with D hard to call. The germline gives CDR1 SGHDT, CDR2 YYEEEE. V was shortened by 4 bases and J by 0 bases, with 6 bases between the two germline ends. The CDR3 is made up of 13 amino acids. The CDR3, as DNA: TGTGCCAGCAGCCTAAGTAGCACAGATACGCAGTATTTT. Translated, it gives CASSLSSTDTQYF.

Concerning this clone itself: The junction and the germline gene differ at one end; a read error may be behind it. The chain is built from TRBV5-4 and TRBJ1-1; 8 bases match TRBD1. CDR1 is SGHNT, CDR2 YYREEE, per germline (reference sequence). The CDR3 is made up of 17 amino acids. CDR3 nucleotide sequence: TGTGCCAGCAGCTTTATCAGGGGGCGCGATGTGAATACTGAAGCTTTCTTT. This gives the protein CASSFIRGRDVNTEAFF.

The chain couples TRBV7-2 to TRBJ2-4, with D unclear. From germline, CDR1 is SGHTA and CDR2 FQGNSA. The V and J ends lost 7 bases and 0 bases respectively, with 16 bases between them. This CDR3 spans 16 amino acids. The CDR3 loop reads CASTQSPGLAKNIQYF. The CDR3 nucleotides are TGTGCCAGCACCCAAAGTCCAGGTCTAGCCAAAAACATTCAGTACTTC.

The CDR3 coding sequence is TGTGCCAGCACCAAAAGGGGATCGAAAGCTAACTATGGCTACACCTTC. Translating it yields CASTKRGSKANYGYTF. The chain links TRBV28 to TRBJ1-2; perhaps TRBD1 as D (5 bases). Germline V gives CDR1 MDHEN, CDR2 SYDVKM. This CDR3 comprises 16 residues. The ends were cut back, 7 bases at V and 0 bases at J, with 18 bases in the middle.

The chain carries TRBV30 and TRBJ2-7, with a weak D call TRBD2 (5 bases). The V gene's germline CDR1 is GTSNPN and CDR2 SVGIG (reference sequence). This CDR3 contains 12 residues. The V end was cut by 3 bases, the J end by 4 bases, with 10 bases between. CDR3 bases: TGTGCCTGGAGGGCGGAGGATTACGAGCAGTACTTC. Protein sequence: CAWRAEDYEQYF.

V and J are TRBV6-4 and TRBJ2-7, with D possibly TRBD1 on 7 matching bases. This CDR3 has 15 residues. The germline V and J ends were trimmed by 1 base and 1 base, with 11 bases remaining between them. From germline, CDR1 is MRHNA and CDR2 SNTAGT. DNA for the CDR3: TGTGCCAGCAGTGACTATGCAGGGGGGTCCTACGAGCAGTACTTC. Translated, it gives CASSDYAGGSYEQYF.

Only a few counts were recorded for this clone. The V and J genes are TRBV19 and TRBJ1-2, with D unclear. Deletions cut 5 bases from V and 2 bases from J, with 9 bases between. The V gene's germline CDR1 is LNHDA and CDR2 SQIVND (reference sequence). The CDR3 has 13 residues. The CDR3 loop reads CASSEGRNYGYTF. CDR3 sequence (DNA): TGTGCCAGTAGTGAGGGTAGGAACTATGGCTACACCTTC.

J is TRBJ2-3 and V is TRBV6-5; 11 bases line up with TRBD1. Per the germline V gene, CDR1 is MNHEY and CDR2 is SVGAGI. With V trimmed by 4 bases and J by 7 bases, 4 bases remained unmatched. This CDR3 has 14 amino acids. CDR3 sequence: CASSSGTGGNTQYF. In DNA, the CDR3 is TGTGCCAGCAGTTCCGGGACAGGGGGAAATACGCAGTATTTT.

The chain has TRBV6-5 and TRBJ1-6, with a tentative D call TRBD1 (6 bases). Germline values: CDR1 MNHEY, CDR2 SVGAGI. The V end was cut by 7 bases, the J end by 7 bases, with 14 bases between. The CDR3 is made up of 14 amino acids. The CDR3 reads CASKLRQENSPLHF. In nucleotides, the CDR3 is TGTGCCAGCAAACTCAGACAGGAAAATTCACCCCTCCACTTT.

This chain links TRBV3-1 (or the pseudogene TRBV3-2) with TRBJ2-1; 8 nucleotides align to TRBD1. The V gene's germline CDR1 is LGHDT and CDR2 YNNKEL (reference sequence). This CDR3 is 14 amino acids long. V shed 3 bases, J shed 5 bases, and the junction held 3 bases outside the gene matches. The CDR3 nucleotides are TGTGCCAGCAGCCACGGGACAGGTCACAATGAGCAGTTCTTC. Translated: CASSHGTGHNEQFF.

This clone was observed a single time. Here the CDR3 reads CASSRAGGSDNEQFF. DNA of the CDR3: TGCGCCAGCAGCCGAGCAGGCGGGAGTGACAATGAGCAGTTCTTC. The chain recombines TRBV4-1 with TRBJ2-1, with 7 bases that match TRBD2. The CDR3 is 15 residues long. CDR1 and CDR2 from the germline V gene are MGHRA and YSYEKL. V dropped 4 bases and J dropped 5; count of bases not matched to a gene: 8.

The rearrangement links TRBV30 to TRBJ2-7; D ambiguous. The CDR3 is 12 amino acids. Trimming stripped 1 base from V and 2 bases from J, with 6 bases between. Germline values: CDR1 GTSNPN, CDR2 SVGIG (reference sequence). The CDR3 is CAWSGATYEQYF. The CDR3 DNA follows: TGTGCCTGGAGTGGCGCTACCTACGAGCAGTACTTC.

This rearrangement joins TRBV5-4 to TRBJ2-1, with D maybe TRBD2 (6 bases). This CDR3 has 16 residues. From germline, CDR1 is SGHNT and CDR2 YYREEE (reference sequence). V lost 3 bases to trimming and J lost 0 bases, with 13 bases between them. CDR3 protein: CASSSSDGSSYNEQFF. The DNA of the CDR3 is TGTGCCAGCAGCTCCTCGGACGGGAGCTCCTACAATGAGCAGTTCTTC. The whole variable domain, filled in from reference TRBV5-4 and TRBJ2-1, reads ETGVTQSPTHLIKTRGQQVTLRCSSQSGHNTVSWYQQALGQGPQFIFQYYREEENGRGNFPPRFSGLQFPNYSSELNVNALELDDSALYLCASSSSDGSSYNEQFFGPGTRLTVL.

This rearrangement joins TRBV7-2 to TRBJ1-5, with a possible D match to TRBD1 (6 bases). This CDR3 has 14 amino acids. Germline loops: CDR1 SGHTA, CDR2 FQGNSA. The ends were cut back, 6 bases at V and 4 bases at J, with 13 bases in the middle. CDR3 coding DNA: TGTGCCAGCAGTGGGGGAGGGACAAATCAGCCCCAGCATTTT. Translating it yields CASSGGGTNQPQHF.

The DNA of the CDR3 is TGTGCCAGCGGTGGCAGTTACAATGAGCAGTTCTTC. Translated, it gives CASGGSYNEQFF. The gene calls are TRBV7-9 and TRBJ2-1, with D unclear. The CDR3 covers 12 residues. Trimming removed 8 bases from V and 4 bases from J, with 9 bases in between. Per the germline V gene, CDR1 is SEHNR and CDR2 is FQNEAQ (reference sequence).

This rearrangement joins TRBV19 to TRBJ2-2; maybe TRBD2 (6 bases). The CDR3 consists of 16 residues. Germline CDR1 LNHDA, CDR2 SQIVND (reference sequence). Trimming took off 0 bases at V and 5 bases at J, with 13 bases between the two ends. The CDR3 bases are TGTGCCAGTAGTATAGATACTAGCTTCCTAACCGGGGAGCTGTTTTTT. Amino acid sequence: CASSIDTSFLTGELFF. Looking up the rest from reference TRBV19 and TRBJ2-2 gives the full variable domain: DGGITQSPKYLFRKEGQNVTLSCEQNLNHDAMYWYRQDPGQGLRLIYYSQIVNDFQKGDIAEGYSVSREKKESFPLTVTSAQKNPTAFYLCASSIDTSFLTGELFFGEGSRLTVL.

On this clone: Other DNA sequences in the sample encode the same CDR3. The V gene is TRBV2, the J gene TRBJ1-5; D is unresolved. The V end was cut by 3 bases, the J end by 1 base, with 10 bases between. The V gene's germline CDR1 is SNHLY and CDR2 FYNNEI. CDR3 length: 15 amino acids. CDR3 DNA: TGTGCCAGCAGTGATTCCGGGGTAAGCAATCAGCCCCAGCATTTT. It yields the protein CASSDSGVSNQPQHF.

This chain joins TRBV7-3 and TRBJ1-6; TRBD1 might be the D (6 bases). V lost 0 bases and J lost 9, with 12 bases in between. The CDR3 spans 15 residues. Germline V gives CDR1 SGHTA, CDR2 FQGTGA. The DNA of the CDR3 is TGTGCCAGCAGCTTAACAGGGGGAGATCGTTCACCCCTCCACTTT. It codes for CASSLTGGDRSPLHF. The variable domain in full, completed from reference TRBV7-3 and TRBJ1-6, reads GAGVSQTPSNKVTEKGKYVELRCDPISGHTALYWYRQSLGQGPEFLIYFQGTGAADDSGLPNDRFFAVRPEGSVSTLKIQRTERGDSAVYLCASSLTGGDRSPLHFGNGTRLTVT.

V is TRBV7-8 and J is TRBJ2-3; D is ambiguous. The CDR3 length is 13 residues. The germline V gene has CDR1 SGHVS and CDR2 FQNEAQ. Trimming removed 5 bases at V and 5 bases at J, with 11 bases between. The CDR3 region is CASSPDSGDTQYF. CDR3 bases: TGTGCCAGCAGCCCCGACTCCGGAGATACGCAGTATTTT.

The J gene is TRBJ2-1, the V gene TRBV18; the D gene is possibly TRBD1 (5 bases). With 5 bases removed from V and 3 bases from J, the gap between germline ends came to 17 bases. The CDR3 has 16 residues. Germline CDR1 reads KGHSH; CDR2 reads LQKENI. For the CDR3, the DNA is TGTGCCAGCTCATTTTTGGGGCAGAATATCTACAATGAGCAGTTCTTC. Amino acids: CASSFLGQNIYNEQFF.